This T cell receptor (beta chain) was recorded in a study of T cell changes during pregnancy in multiple sclerosis. TCRdb's table, derived via immunoSEQ multiplex PCR, lists solely in-frame clones and lacks some. The top ten clones hold under 3% of a sample with some 70,000 clones, about 91% of them seen once. The sequence derives from a female donor with multiple sclerosis, enrolled in a pregnancy study. Sequenced material: peripheral blood, taken in the first trimester of pregnancy.

The CDR3 loop reads CAWSVQAGYEKLFF. CDR3 in DNA: TGTGCCTGGAGTGTACAAGCAGGTTATGAAAAACTGTTTTTT. The chain has TRBV30 and TRBJ1-4; D uncertain. Germline CDR1 is GTSNPN and CDR2 is SVGIG (reference sequence). Trimming removed 0 bases from V and 6 bases from J, with 11 bases in between. This CDR3 contains 14 residues. Drawing the rest from reference TRBV30 and TRBJ1-4, the complete variable domain is SQTIHQWPATLVQPVGSPLSLECTVEGTSNPNLYWYRQAAGRGLQLLFYSVGIGQISSEVPQNLSASRPQDRQFILSSKKLLLSDSGFYLCAWSVQAGYEKLFFGSGTQLSVL.